This T cell receptor beta chain was observed in a study of cytomegalovirus exposure and HLA in healthy donors. Study context: Clustering assigned about 76% of the roughly 370 genotyped donors to the Caucasian-associated ancestry cluster. Study conclusions and caveats: An analysis was carried out at a later point. It showed that HLA-associated TCR beta chains were more clonally expanded than equally common non-associated chains.

The PCR had 60 Vbeta and 13 Jbeta primers. The repertoire was sequenced with immunoSEQ multiplex PCR; TCRdb's copy has only in-frame clones and lacks some. Among 110,000 to 150,000 clones listed, around 79% were seen once. The CDR3 runs 16 residues. V lost 6 bases and J 1 base, leaving 19 bases between the germline ends. Germline CDR1 reads SGHTS; CDR2 reads YDEGEE. This clone was seen only a few times. Its specificity is unknown. This chain joins TRBV5-8 and TRBJ1-2; D might be TRBD1 (5 bases). The sequence was obtained from a woman in her 30s in good health and CMV-seronegative. The sample consisted of PBMCs. In DNA form, the CDR3 reads TGTGCCAGCATCCCCACGGCAGCAGGACATAACTATGGCTACACCTTC. It is translated as CASIPTAAGHNYGYTF.